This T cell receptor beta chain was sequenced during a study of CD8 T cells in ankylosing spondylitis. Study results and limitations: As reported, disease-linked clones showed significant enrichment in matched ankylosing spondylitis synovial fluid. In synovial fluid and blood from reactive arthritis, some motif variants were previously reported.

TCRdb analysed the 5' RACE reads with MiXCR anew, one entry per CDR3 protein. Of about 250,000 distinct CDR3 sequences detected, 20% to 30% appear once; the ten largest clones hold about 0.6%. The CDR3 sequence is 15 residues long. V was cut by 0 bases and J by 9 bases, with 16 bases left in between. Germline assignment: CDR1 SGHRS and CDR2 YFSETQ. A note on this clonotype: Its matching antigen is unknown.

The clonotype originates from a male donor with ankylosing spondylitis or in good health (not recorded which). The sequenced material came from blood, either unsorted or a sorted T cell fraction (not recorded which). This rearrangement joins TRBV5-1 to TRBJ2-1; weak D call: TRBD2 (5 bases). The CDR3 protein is CASSLAPFEGSEQFF. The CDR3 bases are TGCGCCAGCAGCTTGGCTCCCTTCGAGGGTAGTGAGCAGTTCTTC.